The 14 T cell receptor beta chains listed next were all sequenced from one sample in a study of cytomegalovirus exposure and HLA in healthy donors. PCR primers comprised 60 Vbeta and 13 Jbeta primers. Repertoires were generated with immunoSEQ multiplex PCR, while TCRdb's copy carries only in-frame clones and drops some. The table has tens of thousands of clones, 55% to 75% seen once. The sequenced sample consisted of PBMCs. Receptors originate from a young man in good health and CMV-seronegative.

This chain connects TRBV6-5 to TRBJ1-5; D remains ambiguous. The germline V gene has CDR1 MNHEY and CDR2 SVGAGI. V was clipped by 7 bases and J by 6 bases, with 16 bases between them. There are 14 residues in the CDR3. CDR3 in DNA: TGTGCCAGCACCCAGTCTACGGGGTCTCAGCCCCAGCATTTT. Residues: CASTQSTGSQPQHF.

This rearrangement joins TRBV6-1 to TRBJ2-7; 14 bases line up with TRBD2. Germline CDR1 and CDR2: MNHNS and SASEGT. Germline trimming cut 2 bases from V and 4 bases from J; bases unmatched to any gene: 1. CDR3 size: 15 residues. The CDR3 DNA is TGTGCCAGCAGTGAACGACTAGCGGGAGGGTACGAGCAGTACTTC. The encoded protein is CASSERLAGGYEQYF.

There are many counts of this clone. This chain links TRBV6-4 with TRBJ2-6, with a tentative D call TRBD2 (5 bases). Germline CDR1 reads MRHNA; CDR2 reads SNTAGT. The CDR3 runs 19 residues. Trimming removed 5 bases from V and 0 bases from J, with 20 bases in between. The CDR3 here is CASSPEEGEDTSGANVLTF. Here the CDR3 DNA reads TGTGCCAGCAGTCCGGAAGAGGGAGAAGATACCTCTGGGGCCAACGTCCTGACTTTC.

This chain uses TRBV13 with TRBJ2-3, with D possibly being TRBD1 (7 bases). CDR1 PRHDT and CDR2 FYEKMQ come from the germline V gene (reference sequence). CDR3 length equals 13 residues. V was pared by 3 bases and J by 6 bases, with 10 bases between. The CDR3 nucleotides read TGTGCCAGCAGCTTGGAGGGGGCGGATACGCAGTATTTT. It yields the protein CASSLEGADTQYF.

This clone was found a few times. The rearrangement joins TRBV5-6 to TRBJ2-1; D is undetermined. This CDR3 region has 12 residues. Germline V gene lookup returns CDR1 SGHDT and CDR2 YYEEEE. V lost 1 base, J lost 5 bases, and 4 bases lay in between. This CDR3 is CASSLLDNEQFF. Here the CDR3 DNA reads TGTGCCAGCAGCTTGTTAGACAATGAGCAGTTCTTC. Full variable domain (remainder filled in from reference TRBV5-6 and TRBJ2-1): DAGVTQSPTHLIKTRGQQVTLRCSPKSGHDTVSWYQQALGQGPQFIFQYYEEEERQRGNFPDRFSGHQFPNYSSELNVNALLLGDSALYLCASSLLDNEQFFGPGTRLTVL.

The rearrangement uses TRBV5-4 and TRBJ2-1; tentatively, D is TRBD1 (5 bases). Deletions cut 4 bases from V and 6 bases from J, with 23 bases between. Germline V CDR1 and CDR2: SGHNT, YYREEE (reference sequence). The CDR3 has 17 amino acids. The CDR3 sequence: CASSPEANSMGRNEQFF. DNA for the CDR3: TGTGCCAGCAGCCCCGAAGCGAACAGTATGGGGCGCAATGAGCAGTTCTTC.

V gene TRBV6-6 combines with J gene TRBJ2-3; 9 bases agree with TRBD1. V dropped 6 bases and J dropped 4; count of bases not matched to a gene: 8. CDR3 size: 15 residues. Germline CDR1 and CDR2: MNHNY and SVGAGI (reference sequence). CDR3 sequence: CASSSGTGSADTQYF. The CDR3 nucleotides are TGTGCCAGCAGCTCCGGGACAGGGTCGGCAGATACGCAGTATTTT.

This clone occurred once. This chain's CDR3 is CATSGRQAQRGYTF. The CDR3 DNA is TGTGCCACCAGCGGTAGACAGGCCCAACGTGGCTACACCTTC. J is TRBJ1-2 and V is TRBV15, with D possibly being TRBD1 (6 bases). CDR1 and CDR2 from the germline V gene are LNHNV and YYDKDF (reference sequence). The CDR3 length is 14 residues. With 5 bases removed from V and 7 bases from J, the gap between germline ends came to 17 bases.

This CDR3 reads CASSQDPGQGYYEQYF. In nucleotides, the CDR3 is TGCGCCAGCAGCCAAGACCCGGGACAGGGATACTACGAGCAGTACTTC. The rearrangement links TRBV4-1 to TRBJ2-7; 9 nucleotides agree with TRBD1. This CDR3 has 16 residues. The germline CDR1 and CDR2 sequences are MGHRA and YSYEKL. The trim removed 0 bases at V and 3 bases at J, leaving 6 bases unmatched.

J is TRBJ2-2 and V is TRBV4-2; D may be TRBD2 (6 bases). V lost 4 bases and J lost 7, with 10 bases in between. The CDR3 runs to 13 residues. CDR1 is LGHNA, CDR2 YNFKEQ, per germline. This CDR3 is CASSLRLDGELFF. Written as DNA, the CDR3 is TGTGCCAGCAGCCTTAGACTAGACGGGGAGCTGTTTTTT.

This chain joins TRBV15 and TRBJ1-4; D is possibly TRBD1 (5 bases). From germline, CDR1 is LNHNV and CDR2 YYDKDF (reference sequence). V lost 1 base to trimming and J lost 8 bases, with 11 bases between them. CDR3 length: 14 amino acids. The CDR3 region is CATSRGGTGEKLFF. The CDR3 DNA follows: TGTGCCACCAGCAGAGGCGGGACGGGGGAAAAACTGTTTTTT. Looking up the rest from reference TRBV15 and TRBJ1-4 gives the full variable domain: DAMVIQNPRYQVTQFGKPVTLSCSQTLNHNVMYWYQQKSSQAPKLLFHYYDKDFNNEADTPDNFQSRRPNTSFCFLDIRSPGLGDTAMYLCATSRGGTGEKLFFGSGTQLSVL.

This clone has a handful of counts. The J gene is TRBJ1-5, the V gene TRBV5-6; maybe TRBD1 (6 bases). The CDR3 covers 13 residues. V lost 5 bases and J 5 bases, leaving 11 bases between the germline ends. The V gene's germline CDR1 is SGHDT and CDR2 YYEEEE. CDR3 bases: TGTGCCAGCAGTAACAGGGAGTATCAGCCCCAGCATTTT. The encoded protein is CASSNREYQPQHF.

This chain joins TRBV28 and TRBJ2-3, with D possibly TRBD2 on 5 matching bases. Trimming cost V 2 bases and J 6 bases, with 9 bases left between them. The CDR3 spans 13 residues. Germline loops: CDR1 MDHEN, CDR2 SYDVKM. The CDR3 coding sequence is TGTGCCAGCAGTTTAGCGGGTATCGATACGCAGTATTTT. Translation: CASSLAGIDTQYF. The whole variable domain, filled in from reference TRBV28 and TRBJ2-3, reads DVKVTQSSRYLVKRTGEKVFLECVQDMDHENMFWYRQDPGLGLRLIYFSYDVKMKEKGDIPEGYSVSREKKERFSLILESASTNQTSMYLCASSLAGIDTQYFGPGTRLTVL.

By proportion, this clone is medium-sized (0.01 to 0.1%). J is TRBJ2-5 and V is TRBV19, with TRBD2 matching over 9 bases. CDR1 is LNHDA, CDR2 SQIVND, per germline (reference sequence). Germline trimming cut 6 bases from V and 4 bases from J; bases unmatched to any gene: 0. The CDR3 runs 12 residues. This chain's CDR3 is CASRLAGETQYF. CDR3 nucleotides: TGTGCCAGTAGACTAGCGGGAGAGACCCAGTACTTC.